The 6 T cell receptor beta chains below all came from one sample that was sequenced in a study of OX40 agonist ivuxolimab in advanced cancers. The repertoire was sequenced with immunoSEQ multiplex PCR; TCRdb's copy has only in-frame clones and lacks some. Among tens of thousands of clones listed, about nine tenths were seen once. The input for sequencing was CD4+ or CD8+ T cells sorted from blood, taken in a trial of the OX40 agonist ivuxolimab. These receptors all come from an adult with an advanced solid tumor such as melanoma, head and neck, liver or kidney cancer.

The rearrangement links TRBV14 to TRBJ2-1; possibly TRBD2 for D (5 bases). Germline lookup yields CDR1 SGHDN and CDR2 FVKESK. V was shortened by 6 bases and J by 10 bases, with 16 bases between the two germline ends. The CDR3 is made up of 13 amino acids. In DNA, the CDR3 is TGTGCCAGCAGGACTGCCACGGAGCGGGAGCAGTTCTTC. Encoded protein: CASRTATEREQFF.

The chain combines TRBV30 with TRBJ1-5; D remains ambiguous. Looked up from germline, CDR1 is GTSNPN and CDR2 is SVGIG (reference sequence). This CDR3 spans 15 amino acids. V lost 0 bases and J 1 base, leaving 10 bases between the germline ends. CDR3 nucleotide sequence: TGTGCCTGGAGTGTATCCCACTTAAGCAATCAGCCCCAGCATTTT. Protein: CAWSVSHLSNQPQHF.

The gene calls are TRBV7-9 and TRBJ2-2, with TRBD2 identical over 7 bases. The V gene's germline CDR1 is SEHNR and CDR2 FQNEAQ (reference sequence). The CDR3 runs 14 residues. The V and J ends lost 6 bases and 6 bases, in that order; junction bases with no gene match: 7. The CDR3 DNA follows: TGTGCCAGCAGTCCTACTAGCGCCGCCGGGGAGCTGTTTTTT. Protein sequence: CASSPTSAAGELFF.

The rearrangement joins TRBV9 to TRBJ2-2; the match to TRBD1 covers 7 bases. Looked up from germline, CDR1 is SGDLS and CDR2 is YYNGEE. The CDR3 has 17 residues. V was pared by 3 bases and J by 5 bases, with 13 bases of the junction left unmatched. CDR3 nucleotide sequence: TGTGCCAGCAGCGGGGAGCCCTCCAGGGGGTGGACCGGGGAGCTGTTTTTT. It is translated as CASSGEPSRGWTGELFF.

The CDR3 DNA sequence: TGCGCCAGCAGCCCCGGGCCGGGGAGTCAGCCCCAGCATTTT. Encoded protein: CASSPGPGSQPQHF. The V call is TRBV10-2, the J call TRBJ1-5; D gene ambiguous. V gave up 6 bases and J gave up 6 bases, with 15 bases separating them. This CDR3 is 14 amino acids long. The germline CDR1 and CDR2 sequences are WSHSY and SAAADI.

J is TRBJ2-5 and V is TRBV7-9; the D is unclear. The CDR3 sequence is 15 residues long. Trimming removed 0 bases at V and 1 base at J, with 9 bases between. CDR1 and CDR2 from the germline V gene are SEHNR and FQNEAQ (reference sequence). CDR3 residues: CASSLAIYGQETQYF. CDR3 coding DNA: TGTGCCAGCAGCTTAGCGATTTATGGCCAAGAGACCCAGTACTTC. Variable domain in full (rest from reference TRBV7-9 and TRBJ2-5): DTGVSQNPRHKITKRGQNVTFRCDPISEHNRLYWYRQTLGQGPEFLTYFQNEAQLEKSRLLSDRFSAERPKGSFSTLEIQRTEQGDSAMYLCASSLAIYGQETQYFGPGTRLLVL.